This T cell receptor (beta chain) was retrieved from a study of blood T cell repertoires in COVID-19. The CDR3 is 17 residues long. Germline lookup yields CDR1 SGHVS and CDR2 FQNEAQ. The J segment lost 7 bases and the V segment lost 5 bases, leaving 13 bases of the junction unmatched. The repertoire was sequenced with immunoSEQ multiplex PCR; TCRdb's copy has only in-frame clones and lacks some. The sample records roughly 240,000 clones, 85% being singletons. The rearrangement uses TRBV7-8 and TRBJ2-2, with 10 nucleotides matching TRBD2. The source of this sequence is a man aged 45-65 years with COVID-19, enrolled during active disease. Material for sequencing was peripheral blood. The CDR3 is CASSPNTSGGAGGELFF. The CDR3 DNA follows: TGTGCCAGCAGCCCAAATACCAGCGGGGGGGCCGGCGGGGAGCTGTTTTTT.